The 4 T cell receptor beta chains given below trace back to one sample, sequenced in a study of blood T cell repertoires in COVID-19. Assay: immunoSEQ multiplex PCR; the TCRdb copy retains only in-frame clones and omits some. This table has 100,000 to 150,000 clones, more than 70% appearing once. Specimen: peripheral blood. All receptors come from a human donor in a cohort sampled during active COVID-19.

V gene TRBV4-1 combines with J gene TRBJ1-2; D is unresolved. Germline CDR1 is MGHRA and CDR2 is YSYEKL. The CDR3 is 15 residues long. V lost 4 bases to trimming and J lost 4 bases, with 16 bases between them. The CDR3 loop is CASSPEREFGYGYTF. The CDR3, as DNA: TGCGCCAGCAGCCCTGAAAGGGAGTTTGGCTATGGCTACACCTTC.

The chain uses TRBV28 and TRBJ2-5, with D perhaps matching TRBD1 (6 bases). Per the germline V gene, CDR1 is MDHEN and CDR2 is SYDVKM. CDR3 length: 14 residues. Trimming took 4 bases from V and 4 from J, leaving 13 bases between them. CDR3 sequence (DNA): TGTGCCAGCAGTTCCAAGTGGGGGCGAGAGACCCAGTACTTC. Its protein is CASSSKWGRETQYF.

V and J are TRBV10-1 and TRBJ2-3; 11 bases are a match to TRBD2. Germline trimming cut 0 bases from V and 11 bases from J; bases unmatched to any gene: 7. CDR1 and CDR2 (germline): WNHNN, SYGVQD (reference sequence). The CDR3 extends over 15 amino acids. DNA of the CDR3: TGCGCCAGCAGTGAGTCTAGCGGGAGGGCCTCTGGGCAGTATTTT. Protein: CASSESSGRASGQYF.

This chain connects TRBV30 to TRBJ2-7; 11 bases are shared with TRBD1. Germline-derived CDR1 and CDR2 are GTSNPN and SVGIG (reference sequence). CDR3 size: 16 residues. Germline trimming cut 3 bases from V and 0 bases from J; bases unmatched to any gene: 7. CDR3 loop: CAWSGQGALSSYEQYF. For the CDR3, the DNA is TGTGCCTGGAGCGGACAGGGGGCTTTGAGCTCCTACGAGCAGTACTTC.